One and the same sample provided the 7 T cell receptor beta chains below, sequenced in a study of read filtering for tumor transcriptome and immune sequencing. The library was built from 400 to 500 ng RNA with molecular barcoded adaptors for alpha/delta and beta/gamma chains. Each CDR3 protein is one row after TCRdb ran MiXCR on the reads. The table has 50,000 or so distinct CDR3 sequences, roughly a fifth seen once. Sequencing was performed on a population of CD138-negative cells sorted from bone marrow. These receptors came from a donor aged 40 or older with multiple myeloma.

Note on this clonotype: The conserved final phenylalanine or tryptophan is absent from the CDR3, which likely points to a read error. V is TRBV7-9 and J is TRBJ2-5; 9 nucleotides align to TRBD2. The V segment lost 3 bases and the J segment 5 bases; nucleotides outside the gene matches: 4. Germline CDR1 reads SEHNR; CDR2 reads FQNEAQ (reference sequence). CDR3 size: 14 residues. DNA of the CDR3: TGTGCCAGCAGCTTCGGAACTAGCGGGGAGACCCAGTACCTC. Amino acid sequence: CASSFGTSGETQYL.

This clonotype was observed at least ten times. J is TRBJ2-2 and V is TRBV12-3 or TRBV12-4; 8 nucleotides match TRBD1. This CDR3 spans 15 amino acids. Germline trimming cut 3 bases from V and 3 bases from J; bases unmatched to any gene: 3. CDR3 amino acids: CASSFGQGDTGELFF. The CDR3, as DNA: TGTGCCAGCAGTTTTGGACAGGGAGACACCGGGGAGCTGTTTTTT.

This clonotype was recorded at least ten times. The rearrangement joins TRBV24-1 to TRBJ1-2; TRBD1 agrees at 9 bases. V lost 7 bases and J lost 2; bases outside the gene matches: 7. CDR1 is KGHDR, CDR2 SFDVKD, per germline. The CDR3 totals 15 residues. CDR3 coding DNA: TGTGCCACCAGGGGAACAGGGGGCGCAAACTATGGCTACACCTTC. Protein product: CATRGTGGANYGYTF.

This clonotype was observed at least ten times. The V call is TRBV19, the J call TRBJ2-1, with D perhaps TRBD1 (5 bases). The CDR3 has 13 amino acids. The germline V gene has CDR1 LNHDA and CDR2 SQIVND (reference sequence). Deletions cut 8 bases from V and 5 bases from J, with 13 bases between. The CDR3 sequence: CASGRGRDNEQFF. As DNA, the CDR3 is TGTGCCAGTGGACGTGGCAGGGACAATGAGCAGTTCTTC.

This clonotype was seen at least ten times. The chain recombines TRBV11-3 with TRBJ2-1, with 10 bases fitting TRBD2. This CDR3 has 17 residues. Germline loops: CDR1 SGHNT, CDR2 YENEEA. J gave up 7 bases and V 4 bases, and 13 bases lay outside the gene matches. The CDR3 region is CASSSTRTSGLKNEQFF. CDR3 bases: TGTGCCAGCAGCTCGACTAGGACTAGCGGATTAAAAAATGAGCAGTTCTTC.

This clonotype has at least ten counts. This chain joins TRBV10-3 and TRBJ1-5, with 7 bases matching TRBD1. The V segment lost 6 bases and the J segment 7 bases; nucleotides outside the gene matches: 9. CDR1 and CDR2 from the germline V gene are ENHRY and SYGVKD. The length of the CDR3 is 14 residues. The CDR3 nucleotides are TGTGCCATCAGGGATAACAGGGGTGAACAGCCCCAGCATTTT. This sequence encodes CAIRDNRGEQPQHF.

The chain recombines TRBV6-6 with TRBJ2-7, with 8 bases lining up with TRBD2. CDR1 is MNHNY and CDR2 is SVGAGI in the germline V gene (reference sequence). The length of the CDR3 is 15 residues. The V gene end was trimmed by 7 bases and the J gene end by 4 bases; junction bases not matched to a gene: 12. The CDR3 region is CASILRGGQGYEQYF. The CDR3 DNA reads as TGTGCCAGCATTCTACGGGGGGGGCAGGGTTACGAGCAGTACTTC.